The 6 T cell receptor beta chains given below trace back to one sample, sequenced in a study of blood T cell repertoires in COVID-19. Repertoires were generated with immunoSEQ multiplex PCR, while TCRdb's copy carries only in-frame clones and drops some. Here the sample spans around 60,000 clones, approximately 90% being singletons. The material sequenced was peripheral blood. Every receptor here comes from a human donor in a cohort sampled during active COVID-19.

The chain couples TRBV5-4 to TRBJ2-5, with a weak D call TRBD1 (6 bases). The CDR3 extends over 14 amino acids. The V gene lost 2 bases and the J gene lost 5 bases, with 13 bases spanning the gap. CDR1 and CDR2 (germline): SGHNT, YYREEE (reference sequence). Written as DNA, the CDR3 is TGTGCCAGCAGCTTCGGGACATCCTGGGAGACCCAGTACTTC. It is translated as CASSFGTSWETQYF. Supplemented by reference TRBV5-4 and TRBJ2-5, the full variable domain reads ETGVTQSPTHLIKTRGQQVTLRCSSQSGHNTVSWYQQALGQGPQFIFQYYREEENGRGNFPPRFSGLQFPNYSSELNVNALELDDSALYLCASSFGTSWETQYFGPGTRLLVL.

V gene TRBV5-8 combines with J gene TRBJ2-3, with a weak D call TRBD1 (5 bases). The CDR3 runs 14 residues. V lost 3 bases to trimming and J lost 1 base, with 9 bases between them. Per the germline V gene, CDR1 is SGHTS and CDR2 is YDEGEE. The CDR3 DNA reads TGTGCCAGCAGCTATGACAGTGGCACAGATACGCAGTATTTT. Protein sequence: CASSYDSGTDTQYF.

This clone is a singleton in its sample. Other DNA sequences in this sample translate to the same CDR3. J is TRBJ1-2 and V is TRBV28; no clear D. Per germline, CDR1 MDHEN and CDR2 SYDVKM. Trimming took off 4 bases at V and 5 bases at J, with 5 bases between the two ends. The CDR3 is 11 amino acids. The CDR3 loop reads CASSSGYGYTF. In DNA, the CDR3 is TGTGCCAGCAGTTCGGGGTATGGCTACACCTTC.

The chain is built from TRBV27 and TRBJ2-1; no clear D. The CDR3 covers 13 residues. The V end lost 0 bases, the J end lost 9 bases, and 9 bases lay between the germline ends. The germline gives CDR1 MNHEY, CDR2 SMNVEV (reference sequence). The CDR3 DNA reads TGTGCCAGCAGTTTATCTCCCTTCAGTGAGCAGTTCTTC. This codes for CASSLSPFSEQFF.

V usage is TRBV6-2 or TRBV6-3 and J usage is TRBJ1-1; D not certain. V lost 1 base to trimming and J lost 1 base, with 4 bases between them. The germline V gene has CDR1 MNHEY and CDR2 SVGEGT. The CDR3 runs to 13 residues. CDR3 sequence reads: CASSYLRNTEAFF. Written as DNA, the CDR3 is TGTGCCAGCAGTTACTTGCGGAACACTGAAGCTTTCTTT.

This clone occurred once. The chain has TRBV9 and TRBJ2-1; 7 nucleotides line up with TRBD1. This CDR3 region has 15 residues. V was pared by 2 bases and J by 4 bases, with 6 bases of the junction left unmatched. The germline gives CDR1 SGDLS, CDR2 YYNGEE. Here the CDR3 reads CASSVSGQDYNEQFF. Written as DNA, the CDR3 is TGTGCCAGCAGCGTCTCCGGACAGGATTACAATGAGCAGTTCTTC. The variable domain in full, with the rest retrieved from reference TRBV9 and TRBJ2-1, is DSGVTQTPKHLITATGQRVTLRCSPRSGDLSVYWYQQSLDQGLQFLIQYYNGEERAKGNILERFSAQQFPDLHSELNLSSLELGDSALYFCASSVSGQDYNEQFFGPGTRLTVL.